This is a list of T cell receptor beta chains from one sample in a study of radiation and T cells in renal cell carcinoma. Generated by immunoSEQ multiplex PCR, the TCRdb table keeps only in-frame clones and is missing some. The sample consists of 95,000 or so clones, 86% of them appearing once. The sample consisted of blood, taken from a patient whose treatment included radiotherapy and nephrectomy. The source of these receptors is a man in his forties or fifties with renal cell carcinoma. The CDR3 runs from the conserved cysteine through the conserved F or W. The D gene is left open where the match is weak. Expanded clones get a size class; other rows say once, few or many, or leave the size out.

>TRBD1|NA|TRBJ2-1|TRBV6-6
TGTGCCAGCAGCCAGGGACAGGGATACAATGAGCAGTTCTTC
CASSQGQGYNEQFF
>NA|NA|TRBJ1-1|TRBV4-2
TGTGCCAGCAGCCAAGCCCAATGGACGGGGATGAACACTGAAGCTTTCTTT
CASSQAQWTGMNTEAFF
>NA|NA|TRBJ2-1|TRBV5-1
TGCGCCAGCAGCATAGGACGTAGCTCCTACAATGAGCAGTTCTTC
CASSIGRSSYNEQFF
>NA|NA|TRBJ2-3|TRBV30
TGTGCCTGGAGGGTCGGGAGCCCAGGGGATACGCAGTATTTT
CAWRVGSPGDTQYF
>TRBD2|once|TRBJ2-5|TRBV18
TGTGCCAGCTCACCGCGGGGAGGGGAGACCCAGTACTTC
CASSPRGGETQYF
>NA|NA|TRBJ2-1|TRBV7-3
TGTGCCAGCAGCCCCATCGCCGGGAGCTCCTACAATGAGCAGTTCTTC
CASSPIAGSSYNEQFF
>NA|once|TRBJ1-1|TRBV4-3
TGCGCCAGCAGCCAGGGCAAGGGAACTGAAGCTTTCTTT
CASSQGKGTEAFF
>TRBD1|NA|TRBJ1-2|TRBV2
TGTGCCAGCAGTGAATTCGACCAGGGGGCGGGTGGCTACACCTTC
CASSEFDQGAGGYTF
>NA|NA|TRBJ1-6|TRBV27
TGTGCCAGCAGTACGTACAGGGAAGCTAATTCACCCCTCCACTTT
CASSTYREANSPLHF
>NA|few|TRBJ2-1|TRBV5-1
TGCGCCAGCAGCCTACAGCCGGGGAGCTCCTACAATGAGCAGTTCTTC
CASSLQPGSSYNEQFF
>NA|NA|TRBJ1-2|TRBV7-2
TGTGCCAGCAGCTTAATCGGGTCCGATAGGGACTACACCTTC
CASSLIGSDRDYTF
>TRBD1|NA|TRBJ1-2|TRBV5-1
TGCGCCAGCAGAACCGGGACAGGGAATCACTATGGCTACACCTTC
CASRTGTGNHYGYTF
>NA|NA|TRBJ2-2|TRBV4-3
TGCGCCAGCAGCCAAGACCAGACCGGGGAGCTGTTTTTT
CASSQDQTGELFF
>NA|NA|TRBJ1-3|TRBV7-9
TGTGCCAGCAGCCAAAGTGGCGGGGGGAGTGGAAACACCATATATTTT
CASSQSGGGSGNTIYF
>NA|NA|TRBJ2-3|TRBV6-5
TGTGCCAGCATGCTCAGAGGGTGGGGCACAGATACGCAGTATTTT
CASMLRGWGTDTQYF
>NA|NA|TRBJ2-3|TRBV5-1
TGCGCCAGCAGCTCCCCCACAGATACGCAGTATTTT
CASSSPTDTQYF
>NA|NA|TRBJ2-3|TRBV7-3
TGTGCCAGCAGCGCTCAGGTCACAGATACGCAGTATTTT
CASSAQVTDTQYF
>TRBD2|NA|TRBJ2-3|TRBV4-3
TGCGCCAGCAGCCAAGATGGAGTGATAGCGGGGGCCGGAGGTACGCAGTATTTT
CASSQDGVIAGAGGTQYF
>NA|NA|TRBJ2-6|TRBV6-1
TGTGCCAGCAGTGAAGCGAACAGAGTTCCCTCTGGGGCCAACGTCCTGACTTTC
CASSEANRVPSGANVLTF
>NA|NA|TRBJ2-7|TRBV4-1
TGCGCCAGCAGCCACGTAATGACACGGACTTCCTACGAGCAGTACTTC
CASSHVMTRTSYEQYF
>TRBD1|once|TRBJ2-1|TRBV2
TGTGCCAGCAGTGAACAGGGGGCCTACAATGAGCAGTTCTTC
CASSEQGAYNEQFF
>NA|NA|TRBJ1-1|TRBV7-9
TGTGCCAGCAGCTCCATCGGGGGGTTGAACACTGAAGCTTTCTTT
CASSSIGGLNTEAFF
>TRBD2|once|TRBJ2-1|TRBV7-3
TGTGCCAGCAGCTCCAGCCTCGGGGGGATCTACAATGAGCAGTTCTTC
CASSSSLGGIYNEQFF
>TRBD2|once|TRBJ2-3|TRBV27
TGTGCCAGCAGTTTATACTCGGGCGGGGGGGCCACAGATACGCAGTATTTT
CASSLYSGGGATDTQYF
>TRBD2|NA|TRBJ2-3|TRBV5-1
TGCGCCAGCAGCCATCGGGCGCGGGAGGCGCTCCTGACTAGCACAGATACGCAGTATTTT
CASSHRAREALLTSTDTQYF
>NA|NA|TRBJ1-1|TRBV18
TGTGCCAGCTCACCACCGGTCGGTAACACTGAAGCTTTCTTT
CASSPPVGNTEAFF
>NA|NA|TRBJ2-1|TRBV5-1
TGCGCCAGCAGCTTGGTCCCCGGACCAAATGAGCAGTTCTTC
CASSLVPGPNEQFF
>NA|NA|TRBJ2-1|TRBV12-5
TGTGCTAGTGGTTTGATCCTAGGGACCTTCTCCTACAATGAGCAGTTCTTC
CASGLILGTFSYNEQFF
>NA|once|TRBJ1-3|TRBV29-1
TGCAGCGGGAGGGGGGCAGGAGGAAACACCATATATTTT
CSGRGAGGNTIYF
>NA|NA|TRBJ1-5|TRBV5-4
TGTGCCAGCAGCCAGAACCCGGGAAATAGCAATCAGCCCCAGCATTTT
CASSQNPGNSNQPQHF